This TCR beta chain was observed in a study of blood T cell repertoires in COVID-19. Whole-study context: Samples of COVID-19 (acute and convalescent) were obtained from the United States, Italy and Spain. Nucleic acid was either cDNA or gDNA, and it came from T cells, B-cell-depleted T cells, or PBMCs.

In the source study's methods: Amplification with reference gene primers provided the estimates of nucleated cell counts. Measured with immunoSEQ multiplex PCR; TCRdb has only the in-frame clones, and not every one. Clone size and the V and J calls come from that table; the DNA yielded D and trimming. Seen here are under 200,000 clones, approximately 87% observed once, and the top ten hold 0.7% to 0.85%. Trimming stripped 5 bases from V and 7 bases from J, with 27 bases between. The CDR3 spans 17 residues. CDR1 and CDR2 (germline): MGHDK, SYGVNS. This clone was detected a few times. The J gene is TRBJ2-7, the V gene TRBV25-1; possibly TRBD1 for D (6 bases). Source material: peripheral blood. The TCR originated in a woman aged 70-85 years with acute or convalescent COVID-19. The CDR3 coding sequence is TGTGCCAGCAGTTCCCCTGGCTGGGGGACATCACCGGGAGAGCAGTACTTC. Its translation: CASSSPGWGTSPGEQYF.